Presented here are 26 T cell receptor beta chains from one specimen sequenced in a study of blood T cell repertoires in COVID-19. Using immunoSEQ multiplex PCR, the repertoire was profiled, and TCRdb retains in-frame clones only, with some absent. The table has around 63,000 clones, about 91% seen once. Sequences were obtained from peripheral blood. These receptors originate from a woman at least 80 years old with active COVID-19.

The chain links TRBV7-9 to TRBJ1-1, with 7 bases lining up with TRBD1. The CDR3 contains 14 residues. Germline V gives CDR1 SEHNR, CDR2 FQNEAQ (reference sequence). The ends lost 6 bases at V and 6 bases at J; junction bases unmatched: 10. The CDR3 nucleotides read TGTGCCAGCAGTCGACAGGGTGGTAGCGCTGAAGCTTTCTTT. Protein sequence: CASSRQGGSAEAFF.

The chain carries TRBV6-1 and TRBJ1-1; 8 bases line up with TRBD1. J gave up 4 bases and V 3 bases, and 4 bases lay outside the gene matches. CDR3 length equals 14 residues. CDR1 and CDR2 (germline): MNHNS, SASEGT. This CDR3 reads CASSEWTGFTEAFF. In DNA form, the CDR3 reads TGTGCCAGCAGTGAGTGGACAGGGTTCACTGAAGCTTTCTTT.

The J gene is TRBJ1-5, the V gene TRBV28; 10 bases are a match to TRBD1. From germline, CDR1 is MDHEN and CDR2 SYDVKM. The V and J ends lost 5 bases and 6 bases, in that order; junction bases with no gene match: 7. This CDR3 is built from 15 residues. As DNA, the CDR3 is TGTGCCAGCAGTGGAGGACAGGGGGACGGTCAGCCCCAGCATTTT. This sequence encodes CASSGGQGDGQPQHF.

The chain uses TRBV9 and TRBJ2-2; D unresolved. Trimming took 1 base from V and 7 from J, leaving 8 bases between them. Germline V gives CDR1 SGDLS, CDR2 YYNGEE. The CDR3 contains 13 residues. CDR3 sequence: CASSVRLDGELFF. Written as DNA, the CDR3 is TGTGCCAGCAGCGTACGGCTAGACGGGGAGCTGTTTTTT. The full variable domain, in which reference TRBV9 and TRBJ2-2 provide the parts outside the CDR3, is DSGVTQTPKHLITATGQRVTLRCSPRSGDLSVYWYQQSLDQGLQFLIQYYNGEERAKGNILERFSAQQFPDLHSELNLSSLELGDSALYFCASSVRLDGELFFGEGSRLTVL.

This clone was observed a few times. The same CDR3 can be traced to other DNA sequences in this sample. The chain has TRBV7-9 and TRBJ1-5; perhaps TRBD1 as D (6 bases). From germline, CDR1 is SEHNR and CDR2 FQNEAQ (reference sequence). Trimming stripped 5 bases from V and 5 bases from J, with 13 bases between. CDR3 length: 14 amino acids. This chain's CDR3 is CASSRGGSDQPQHF. For the CDR3, the DNA is TGTGCCAGCAGCCGAGGGGGATCCGATCAGCCCCAGCATTTT. Variable domain in full (rest from reference TRBV7-9 and TRBJ1-5): DTGVSQNPRHKITKRGQNVTFRCDPISEHNRLYWYRQTLGQGPEFLTYFQNEAQLEKSRLLSDRFSAERPKGSFSTLEIQRTEQGDSAMYLCASSRGGSDQPQHFGDGTRLSIL.

V and J are TRBV5-1 and TRBJ2-2; 7 bases fit TRBD2. Germline V gene sequence: CDR1 SGHRS, CDR2 YFSETQ. V gave up 5 bases and J gave up 0 bases; unmatched junction bases: 1. This CDR3 is built from 14 residues. CDR3: CASRAGTNTGELFF. CDR3 nucleotide sequence: TGCGCCAGCAGAGCGGGAACGAACACCGGGGAGCTGTTTTTT.

The J gene is TRBJ1-4, the V gene TRBV9, with D possibly being TRBD1 (6 bases). CDR1 SGDLS and CDR2 YYNGEE come from the germline V gene. The CDR3 has 15 residues. V was cut by 2 bases and J by 0 bases, with 8 bases left in between. CDR3 bases: TGTGCCAGCAGCGTGGGGGCGGCAACTAATGAAAAACTGTTTTTT. Protein product: CASSVGAATNEKLFF.

Details on this clone: The junction departs from germline at one end; a sequencing error may be responsible. The V gene is TRBV6-6, the J gene TRBJ2-3; D perhaps matches TRBD2 (6 bases). The CDR3 is 20 amino acids. Germline V lookup: CDR1 MNHNY, CDR2 SVGAGI (reference sequence). The CDR3 region is CASSLRAGWSVADYTNTQYF. Here the CDR3 DNA reads TGTGCCAGCAGCCTAAGGGCAGGGTGGTCCGTGGCGGACTACACAAATACGCAGTATTTT.

This clone was detected once. V and J are TRBV28 and TRBJ2-1; 7 bases line up with TRBD2. V was pared by 4 bases and J by 0 bases, with 6 bases of the junction left unmatched. CDR1 and CDR2 from the germline V gene are MDHEN and SYDVKM. This CDR3 spans 16 amino acids. The CDR3 DNA reads as TGTGCCAGCAGTTGGGGCGGCGGGGGCTCCTACAATGAGCAGTTCTTC. It translates to CASSWGGGGSYNEQFF. Full variable domain (missing parts from reference TRBV28 and TRBJ2-1): DVKVTQSSRYLVKRTGEKVFLECVQDMDHENMFWYRQDPGLGLRLIYFSYDVKMKEKGDIPEGYSVSREKKERFSLILESASTNQTSMYLCASSWGGGGSYNEQFFGPGTRLTVL.

The chain is built from TRBV11-1 and TRBJ2-3, with 9 positions matching TRBD2. Germline V gene sequence: CDR1 SGHAT, CDR2 FQDESV (reference sequence). V lost 1 base and J lost 1; bases outside the gene matches: 3. The CDR3 totals 16 residues. The CDR3 protein is CASSLDSGGRTDTQYF. In nucleotides, the CDR3 is TGTGCCAGCAGCTTAGATAGCGGGGGACGCACAGATACGCAGTATTTT.

The chain couples TRBV7-2 to TRBJ2-5; TRBD2 matches at 8 bases. Unmatched junction bases numbered 6, after V lost 5 bases and J lost 4 bases. The CDR3 is 14 amino acids. Germline loops: CDR1 SGHTA, CDR2 FQGNSA. CDR3 loop: CASSPGGPGETQYF. In DNA, the CDR3 is TGTGCCAGCAGCCCGGGGGGGCCGGGAGAGACCCAGTACTTC.

V and J are TRBV28 and TRBJ2-5; D not certain. The CDR3 consists of 14 residues. V gave up 3 bases and J gave up 9 bases, with 17 bases separating them. CDR1 and CDR2 from the germline V gene are MDHEN and SYDVKM. The CDR3 loop reads CASSFAWVNAAQYF. Here the CDR3 DNA reads TGTGCCAGCAGTTTTGCTTGGGTGAACGCGGCCCAGTACTTC. Complete variable domain (other parts from reference TRBV28 and TRBJ2-5): DVKVTQSSRYLVKRTGEKVFLECVQDMDHENMFWYRQDPGLGLRLIYFSYDVKMKEKGDIPEGYSVSREKKERFSLILESASTNQTSMYLCASSFAWVNAAQYFGPGTRLLVL.

The V and J genes are TRBV6-6 and TRBJ2-2; 7 nucleotides align to TRBD1. Germline CDR1 is MNHNY and CDR2 is SVGAGI (reference sequence). The CDR3 spans 15 residues. The J segment lost 4 bases and the V segment lost 2 bases, leaving 4 bases of the junction unmatched. As DNA, the CDR3 is TGTGCCAGCAGTTACCTAGGGACAGCCACCGGGGAGCTGTTTTTT. This encodes CASSYLGTATGELFF.

The chain carries TRBV7-8 and TRBJ2-1, with TRBD2 identical over 11 bases. Trimming cost V 6 bases and J 0 bases; bases outside gene matches: 7. CDR1 SGHVS and CDR2 FQNEAQ come from the germline V gene. This CDR3 spans 17 amino acids. CDR3: CASRRTSGPSSYNEQFF. The CDR3 DNA follows: TGTGCCAGCAGAAGGACTAGCGGGCCTAGCTCCTACAATGAGCAGTTCTTC. The full variable domain, with the rest looked up from reference TRBV7-8 and TRBJ2-1, is GAGVSQSPRYKVAKRGQDVALRCDPISGHVSLFWYQQALGQGPEFLTYFQNEAQLDKSGLPSDRFFAERPEGSVSTLKIQRTQQEDSAVYLCASRRTSGPSSYNEQFFGPGTRLTVL.

This sequence joins TRBV28 and TRBJ1-3, with a weak D call TRBD1 (6 bases). Trimming took off 6 bases at V and 0 bases at J, with 27 bases between the two ends. Germline CDR1 and CDR2: MDHEN and SYDVKM. This CDR3 comprises 20 residues. DNA for the CDR3: TGTGCCAGCAGCTCCCCCCACCGGGACACAATGTACAGCTCTGGAAACACCATATATTTT. Translating it yields CASSSPHRDTMYSSGNTIYF.

This sequence joins TRBV6-6 and TRBJ1-5; a possible D gene is TRBD1 (5 bases). CDR1 is MNHNY, CDR2 SVGAGI, per germline (reference sequence). This CDR3 is 12 amino acids long. Trimming stripped 6 bases from V and 6 bases from J, with 9 bases between. Here the CDR3 DNA reads TGTGCCAGCAGCCTGGGACTTCAGCCCCAGCATTTT. As protein: CASSLGLQPQHF.

The chain has TRBV28 and TRBJ2-4; D is ambiguous. CDR3 length equals 15 residues. The V and J ends lost 5 bases and 0 bases respectively, with 11 bases between them. From germline, CDR1 is MDHEN and CDR2 SYDVKM. The CDR3 reads CASSLRSLAKNIQYF. The DNA of the CDR3 is TGTGCCAGCAGTCTCAGAAGTCTAGCCAAAAACATTCAGTACTTC.

The chain joins TRBV19 to TRBJ2-3; TRBD2 aligns across 12 bases. This CDR3 contains 18 residues. Trimming at V came to 4 bases and at J to 3 bases, leaving 11 bases not matched to a gene. CDR1 is LNHDA, CDR2 SQIVND, per germline (reference sequence). The CDR3 sequence: CASSRRASGGASTDTQYF. The CDR3, as DNA: TGTGCCAGTAGTAGGAGGGCTAGCGGGGGGGCCAGTACAGATACGCAGTATTTT.

The chain carries TRBV9 and TRBJ1-4, with a tentative D call TRBD1 (6 bases). The CDR3 runs 15 residues. V was pared by 3 bases and J by 7 bases, with 16 bases between. Germline V CDR1 and CDR2: SGDLS, YYNGEE. The CDR3 DNA reads TGTGCCAGCAGCGCATTTGGCAGGGGACCTGAAAAACTGTTTTTT. This gives the protein CASSAFGRGPEKLFF.

V usage is TRBV4-3 and J usage is TRBJ2-7; D uncertain. Germline V gene data show CDR1 as LGHNA and CDR2 as YSLEER. The germline V and J ends were trimmed by 0 bases and 5 bases, with 8 bases remaining between them. The CDR3 consists of 13 residues. Here the CDR3 reads CASSQELADEQYF. Written as DNA, the CDR3 is TGCGCCAGCAGCCAAGAATTGGCGGACGAGCAGTACTTC.

This clone was seen more than once but under ten times. J is TRBJ2-1 and V is TRBV4-2; 9 bases line up with TRBD2. Germline lookup yields CDR1 LGHNA and CDR2 YNFKEQ. The CDR3 loop spans 15 amino acids. V lost 3 bases to trimming and J lost 3 bases; unmatched junction nucleotides: 3. For the CDR3, the DNA is TGTGCCAGCAGCCAGGAGACTAGCGGCTACAATGAGCAGTTCTTC. Protein sequence: CASSQETSGYNEQFF.

This chain joins TRBV11-3 and TRBJ2-1; tentative D call: TRBD2 (6 bases). Trimming took off 1 base at V and 0 bases at J, with 7 bases between the two ends. The CDR3 has 15 residues. CDR1 SGHNT and CDR2 YENEEA come from the germline V gene. CDR3 nucleotides: TGTGCCAGCAGCTTAGTGGGGGGCTCCTACAATGAGCAGTTCTTC. Translating gives CASSLVGGSYNEQFF.

The chain combines TRBV5-1 with TRBJ2-1; 11 bases match TRBD2. This CDR3 region has 16 residues. V was pared by 4 bases and J by 10 bases, with 13 bases of the junction left unmatched. Germline values: CDR1 SGHRS, CDR2 YFSETQ. In DNA form, the CDR3 reads TGCGCCAGCAGCCTAGACGGGACTAGCGGTTTAGGGGAGCAGTTCTTC. Amino acid sequence: CASSLDGTSGLGEQFF. Supplemented by reference TRBV5-1 and TRBJ2-1, the full variable domain reads KAGVTQTPRYLIKTRGQQVTLSCSPISGHRSVSWYQQTPGQGLQFLFEYFSETQRNKGNFPGRFSGRQFSNSRSEMNVSTLELGDSALYLCASSLDGTSGLGEQFFGPGTRLTVL.

This clone was counted once. The chain recombines TRBV19 with TRBJ2-3, with TRBD2 matching 10 bases. This CDR3 has 15 amino acids. Germline V gives CDR1 LNHDA, CDR2 SQIVND (reference sequence). The V and J ends lost 5 bases and 1 base, in that order; junction bases with no gene match: 3. CDR3 sequence (DNA): TGTGCCAGTAGTCGGACTAGCGGTCGCACAGATACGCAGTATTTT. This gives the protein CASSRTSGRTDTQYF.

V is TRBV6-6 and J is TRBJ2-1; 11 bases align to TRBD2. Germline trimming cut 5 bases from V and 3 bases from J; bases unmatched to any gene: 12. Germline V gene sequence: CDR1 MNHNY, CDR2 SVGAGI (reference sequence). This CDR3 is 18 amino acids long. The CDR3 DNA follows: TGTGCCAGCAGTCCAGGGGTTTTAGGACTAGCGGGCTACAATGAGCAGTTCTTC. Its protein is CASSPGVLGLAGYNEQFF.

The CDR3 DNA follows: TGTGCCAGCAGTTACGACAAGGACTATGGCTACACCTTC. Protein sequence: CASSYDKDYGYTF. The V and J genes are TRBV6-6 and TRBJ1-2; D call uncertain. This CDR3 is 13 amino acids long. Germline CDR1 MNHNY, CDR2 SVGAGI (reference sequence). With 2 bases removed from V and 3 bases from J, the gap between germline ends came to 7 bases.